Below, 22 T cell receptor beta chains from the same sample are listed, as sequenced in a study of blood T cell repertoires in COVID-19 (dated by TCRdb to between 2020 and 2021). Receptor libraries were prepared by the immunoSEQ multiplex PCR assay. The clones in this table, taken by TCRdb from immuneACCESS, are in-frame only. Not every clone is retained; where verified, under half of the shortfall comes from an unresolved V gene, and the cause of the rest is unknown. The sample table holds hundreds of thousands of clones, of which 86% were seen once. The ten largest account for roughly 1.4% of the sample. Sequencing was carried out using peripheral blood. Source of these receptors: a woman under 40 with active or convalescent COVID-19.

V and J are TRBV5-1 and TRBJ1-4; 10 nucleotides align to TRBD1. The CDR3 is 15 residues long. Germline values: CDR1 SGHRS, CDR2 YFSETQ. V lost 3 bases to trimming and J lost 7 bases; unmatched junction nucleotides: 6. The CDR3 loop reads CASSYSRDRGEKLFF. CDR3 sequence (DNA): TGCGCCAGCAGCTACAGCCGGGACAGGGGTGAAAAACTGTTTTTT.

The chain has TRBV19 and TRBJ1-2; possibly TRBD1 for D (5 bases). V was trimmed by 1 base and J by 5 bases, leaving 17 bases between them. The CDR3 runs to 16 residues. Germline CDR1 reads LNHDA; CDR2 reads SQIVND (reference sequence). The CDR3 sequence is CASSIVPSTDRYGYTF. CDR3 nucleotide sequence: TGTGCCAGTAGTATAGTTCCCTCGACAGACCGATATGGCTACACCTTC.

V and J are TRBV14 and TRBJ2-1, with D possibly being TRBD2 (5 bases). CDR3 length: 19 residues. Trimming removed 0 bases at V and 0 bases at J, with 18 bases between. The V gene's germline CDR1 is SGHDN and CDR2 FVKESK. The CDR3 here is CASSQDLEGLNDSYNEQFF. The CDR3 nucleotides are TGTGCCAGCAGCCAAGATCTCGAGGGCCTCAACGACTCCTACAATGAGCAGTTCTTC.

This clone was recorded only once. The V gene is TRBV2, the J gene TRBJ2-7, with TRBD1 matching 8 bases. The V and J ends lost 6 bases and 3 bases, in that order; junction bases with no gene match: 10. Germline-derived CDR1 and CDR2 are SNHLY and FYNNEI. The CDR3 has 15 residues. For the CDR3, the DNA is TGTGCCAGCAGCTCCGGACAGGGAAATTACTACGAGCAGTACTTC. Protein: CASSSGQGNYYEQYF.

This chain connects TRBV5-1 to TRBJ2-1; 11 nucleotides line up with TRBD2. Germline V lookup: CDR1 SGHRS, CDR2 YFSETQ. J was trimmed by 0 bases and V by 0 bases; bases with no gene match: 8. The CDR3 spans 19 residues. In DNA, the CDR3 is TGCGCCAGCAGCTTGGGGCTAGCGGGAGGTGCCTTCTCCTACAATGAGCAGTTCTTC. It yields the protein CASSLGLAGGAFSYNEQFF.

The V gene is TRBV7-8, the J gene TRBJ2-3; D may be TRBD2 (7 bases). The germline gives CDR1 SGHVS, CDR2 FQNEAQ. Trimming cost V 5 bases and J 2 bases, with 17 bases left between them. This CDR3 has 16 residues. The chain's CDR3 is CASSLLPGGLTDTQYF. In nucleotides, the CDR3 is TGTGCCAGCAGCCTTTTGCCGGGGGGCCTCACAGATACGCAGTATTTT.

The rearrangement links TRBV18 to TRBJ1-4; D not resolved. This CDR3 region has 14 residues. V lost 4 bases and J lost 8, with 14 bases in between. CDR1 and CDR2 (germline): KGHSH, LQKENI. The CDR3 is CASSLARSGEKLFF. The CDR3 DNA is TGTGCCAGCTCACTAGCCAGGTCGGGGGAAAAACTGTTTTTT.

The rearrangement links TRBV5-4 to TRBJ2-3; D is perhaps TRBD1 (5 bases). The CDR3 is 16 amino acids. Germline assignment: CDR1 SGHNT and CDR2 YYREEE (reference sequence). The V and J ends lost 0 bases and 3 bases respectively, with 14 bases between them. CDR3 bases: TGTGCCAGCAGCTTGGACGGGTTTAAGGGGACAGATACGCAGTATTTT. It translates to CASSLDGFKGTDTQYF.

The chain employs TRBV4-1 and TRBJ2-1; 7 nucleotides agree with TRBD2. The CDR3 length is 14 residues. CDR1 and CDR2 (germline): MGHRA, YSYEKL. V trimming: 8 bases; J trimming: 2 bases; junction bases outside the gene matches: 6. This CDR3 reads CASLSLAPYNEQFF. CDR3 nucleotides: TGCGCCAGCTTGTCACTAGCGCCCTACAATGAGCAGTTCTTC.

The chain employs TRBV3-1 (or the pseudogene TRBV3-2) and TRBJ2-7; 9 nucleotides align to TRBD2. The V and J ends lost 4 bases and 2 bases, in that order; junction bases with no gene match: 12. Germline V gives CDR1 LGHDT, CDR2 YNNKEL (reference sequence). The CDR3 spans 17 residues. This chain's CDR3 is CASSPTLGAGGPYEQYF. DNA of the CDR3: TGTGCCAGCAGCCCAACCCTAGGAGCGGGGGGTCCCTACGAGCAGTACTTC.

The rearrangement uses TRBV2 and TRBJ2-3, with D unclear. The CDR3 is made up of 15 amino acids. The germline V gene has CDR1 SNHLY and CDR2 FYNNEI. V lost 4 bases, J lost 2 bases, and 13 bases lay in between. The CDR3 loop is CASSGLEIDTDTQYF. The CDR3 DNA sequence: TGTGCCAGCAGTGGACTTGAGATTGACACAGATACGCAGTATTTT.

This chain joins TRBV14 and TRBJ1-6; no definite D call. With 3 bases removed from V and 0 bases from J, the gap between germline ends came to 6 bases. Germline CDR1 SGHDN, CDR2 FVKESK. The CDR3 has 15 amino acids. CDR3 DNA sequence: TGTGCCAGCAGCCACCCGAGCTCCTATAATTCACCCCTCCACTTT. Translated, it gives CASSHPSSYNSPLHF.

This chain joins TRBV7-7 and TRBJ2-5; TRBD2 agrees at 16 bases. Per germline, CDR1 SSHAT and CDR2 FNYEAQ (reference sequence). This CDR3 has 15 amino acids. Trimming removed 5 bases from V and 5 bases from J; junction bases left unmatched: 2. The CDR3 here is CASSTGLAGGETQYF. The CDR3 DNA reads TGTGCCAGCAGCACGGGACTAGCGGGAGGGGAGACCCAGTACTTC.

The V call is TRBV5-4, the J call TRBJ1-2; 8 bases are a match to TRBD1. Germline CDR1 reads SGHNT; CDR2 reads YYREEE (reference sequence). Trimming took 2 bases from V and 2 from J; bases not matched to a gene: 5. This CDR3 contains 15 residues. CDR3: CASSFRQGKNYGYTF. Written as DNA, the CDR3 is TGTGCCAGCAGCTTCAGACAGGGGAAGAACTATGGCTACACCTTC. The variable domain in full, completed from reference TRBV5-4 and TRBJ1-2, reads ETGVTQSPTHLIKTRGQQVTLRCSSQSGHNTVSWYQQALGQGPQFIFQYYREEENGRGNFPPRFSGLQFPNYSSELNVNALELDDSALYLCASSFRQGKNYGYTFGSGTRLTVV.

J is TRBJ1-5 and V is TRBV27; 9 nucleotides match TRBD1. The CDR3 is 15 residues long. CDR1 MNHEY and CDR2 SMNVEV come from the germline V gene (reference sequence). Trimming cost V 0 bases and J 6 bases; bases outside gene matches: 3. In nucleotides, the CDR3 is TGTGCCAGCAGTTTATCGGGACAGGGACGTCAGCCCCAGCATTTT. It is translated as CASSLSGQGRQPQHF.

J is TRBJ2-7 and V is TRBV10-3; unclear D gene. V lost 2 bases to trimming and J lost 0 bases, with 8 bases between them. The germline V gene encodes CDR1 ENHRY and CDR2 SYGVKD. The CDR3 totals 14 residues. The CDR3 DNA is TGTGCCATCAGTGAGCAAGAGAGCTCCTACGAGCAGTACTTC. The encoded protein is CAISEQESSYEQYF.

The rearrangement links TRBV11-2 to TRBJ2-1; no definite D call. Trimming removed 1 base at V and 2 bases at J, with 9 bases between. Germline lookup yields CDR1 SGHAT and CDR2 FQNNGV. The CDR3 has 15 residues. The CDR3: CASSLAAAAYNEQFF. CDR3 bases: TGTGCCAGCAGCTTAGCTGCGGCCGCCTACAATGAGCAGTTCTTC.

With regard to this clone: The sample has other DNA sequences that encode this CDR3 too. The V and J genes are TRBV19 and TRBJ1-1; tentatively, D is TRBD1 (5 bases). The V and J ends lost 2 bases and 1 base respectively, with 5 bases between them. Germline V gene data show CDR1 as LNHDA and CDR2 as SQIVND (reference sequence). There are 13 residues in the CDR3. In DNA, the CDR3 is TGTGCCAGTAGTATACAGGGGAACACTGAAGCTTTCTTT. Protein product: CASSIQGNTEAFF.

The rearrangement links TRBV19 to TRBJ2-3; D not resolved. The CDR3 has 13 residues. V was cut by 6 bases and J by 1 base, with 8 bases left in between. From germline, CDR1 is LNHDA and CDR2 SQIVND (reference sequence). The CDR3 coding sequence is TGTGCCAGTAGCCCGACTCGCACAGATACGCAGTATTTT. It codes for CASSPTRTDTQYF.

The chain uses TRBV4-1 and TRBJ1-2, with 10 bases lining up with TRBD1. CDR1 MGHRA and CDR2 YSYEKL come from the germline V gene. The CDR3 has 14 residues. Germline trimming cut 6 bases from V and 8 bases from J; bases unmatched to any gene: 9. CDR3 sequence: CASRPTGGAEGYTF. The CDR3 nucleotides read TGCGCCAGCAGGCCGACAGGGGGCGCGGAAGGCTACACCTTC.

This chain joins TRBV7-7 and TRBJ2-5, with D perhaps matching TRBD1 (6 bases). V lost 5 bases to trimming and J lost 5 bases, with 18 bases between them. This CDR3 is built from 15 residues. CDR1 is SSHAT and CDR2 is FNYEAQ in the germline V gene (reference sequence). The CDR3 sequence: CASSPNRALGETQYF. CDR3 nucleotide sequence: TGTGCCAGCAGCCCTAACAGGGCGCTGGGGGAGACCCAGTACTTC.

The V gene is TRBV30, the J gene TRBJ1-5; 8 nucleotides line up with TRBD1. CDR3 length equals 12 residues. With 4 bases clipped from V and 6 bases from J, the junction kept 2 bases outside the gene matches. The germline CDR1 and CDR2 sequences are GTSNPN and SVGIG (reference sequence). The CDR3 reads CAWKQGGQPQHF. In DNA form, the CDR3 reads TGTGCCTGGAAACAGGGGGGTCAGCCCCAGCATTTT.